These T cell receptor beta chains were read from a single sample in a study of blood T cell repertoires in COVID-19. Sequenced by immunoSEQ multiplex PCR; TCRdb stores in-frame clones only, minus some. Among some 160,000 clones, approximately 90% were seen once, and the ten largest hold about 9.4%. What was sequenced was peripheral blood. These receptors were taken from a woman in her seventies with COVID-19, enrolled during active disease. The CDR3 runs from the conserved cysteine through the conserved F or W.

TRBV5-1	TRBJ1-4	CASSLAGTDQKLFF
TRBV4-2	TRBJ1-4	CASSQSREVEKLFF
TRBV4-1	TRBJ2-1	CASSQVNSGNPFSYNEQFF
TRBV7-2	TRBJ2-5	CASSLGAGLAGGRETQYF
TRBV7-9	TRBJ1-1	CASTTLVNTEAFF
TRBV2	TRBJ1-2	CASNNGGAGGGYTF
TRBV19	TRBJ1-5	CASTVRQGNQPQHF
TRBV4-1	TRBJ1-2	CASSQTGQVAHGYTF
TRBV29-1	TRBJ1-5	CSVGGVSNQPQHF
TRBV5-6	TRBJ2-5	CASSTTAGGRRRETQYF
TRBV19	TRBJ1-5	CASSIGTQGGNQPQHF
TRBV6-5	TRBJ1-2	CASSSSLRGYTF
TRBV11-2	TRBJ2-7	CASSLAIAGGPREQYF
TRBV7-2	TRBJ2-5	CASSSPKEGETQYF
TRBV7-8	TRBJ1-2	CASSLRSSGGALDYGYTF
TRBV9	TRBJ2-5	CASSVGGYQETQYF
TRBV28	TRBJ2-2	CASSWGRSSGELFF
TRBV28	TRBJ2-2	CASKGGGPTGELFF
TRBV6-1	TRBJ1-1	CASSETRDRFLAFF
TRBV5-1	TRBJ1-2	CASSLAGDRADGYTF
TRBV28	TRBJ1-4	CASSSGQSNEKLFF
TRBV28	TRBJ1-6	CASSFSGHLYNSPLHF
TRBV30	TRBJ1-1	CAWSVRGLAEAFF